These 13 T cell receptor beta chains were sequenced from one sample in a study of T cells in tumors after PD-1 blockade. Sequencing used immunoSEQ multiplex PCR; TCRdb keeps in-frame clones, though not all of them. The data hold 13,000 to 15,000 clones, with about 66% observed a single time. The sequenced sample was tumor tissue, obtained after anti-PD-1 treatment. These receptor sequences come from a human donor with cutaneous squamous cell carcinoma.

The chain uses TRBV28 and TRBJ2-7, with TRBD2 as a possible D gene (5 bases). CDR1 and CDR2 from the germline V gene are MDHEN and SYDVKM. The V gene lost 8 bases and the J gene lost 2 bases, with 7 bases spanning the gap. CDR3 size: 11 residues. In DNA form, the CDR3 reads TGTGCCAGCGTCGGGACCTACGAGCAGTACTTC. It is translated as CASVGTYEQYF.

The chain carries TRBV19 and TRBJ2-3; 9 bases line up with TRBD1. Germline assignment: CDR1 LNHDA and CDR2 SQIVND (reference sequence). V gave up 3 bases and J gave up 8 bases; unmatched junction bases: 3. CDR3 length: 13 residues. CDR3 nucleotide sequence: TGTGCCAGTAGTATGGCACAGGGGGCTACGCAGTATTTT. Residues: CASSMAQGATQYF. Full variable domain (rest looked up from reference TRBV19 and TRBJ2-3): DGGITQSPKYLFRKEGQNVTLSCEQNLNHDAMYWYRQDPGQGLRLIYYSQIVNDFQKGDIAEGYSVSREKKESFPLTVTSAQKNPTAFYLCASSMAQGATQYFGPGTRLTVL.

CDR3 bases: TGTGCCAGCAGGCAGGGCTCCTACAATGAGCAGTTCTTC. It yields the protein CASRQGSYNEQFF. The rearrangement links TRBV2 to TRBJ2-1; D might be TRBD1 (5 bases). The germline CDR1 and CDR2 sequences are SNHLY and FYNNEI. The CDR3 covers 13 residues. V lost 6 bases and J 0 bases, leaving 6 bases between the germline ends.

The V and J genes are TRBV18 and TRBJ2-1, with 9 nucleotides matching TRBD2. This CDR3 is built from 14 residues. V shed 2 bases, J shed 10 bases, and the junction held 6 bases outside the gene matches. Germline V gene sequence: CDR1 KGHSH, CDR2 LQKENI. Here the CDR3 reads CASSPASSGREQFF. In nucleotides, the CDR3 is TGTGCCAGCTCACCAGCCTCCAGCGGGAGGGAGCAGTTCTTC.

The chain employs TRBV28 and TRBJ1-1; D might be TRBD1 (5 bases). The germline gives CDR1 MDHEN, CDR2 SYDVKM. There are 14 residues in the CDR3. The germline V and J ends were trimmed by 4 bases and 1 base, with 10 bases remaining between them. CDR3 nucleotides: TGTGCCAGCAGTTCAGGGCTGGGGAACACTGAAGCTTTCTTT. The encoded protein is CASSSGLGNTEAFF.

The chain links TRBV7-9 to TRBJ1-1; D is perhaps TRBD1 (6 bases). CDR3 length: 14 residues. Germline CDR1 reads SEHNR; CDR2 reads FQNEAQ (reference sequence). Deletions cut 0 bases from V and 3 bases from J, with 8 bases between. As DNA, the CDR3 is TGTGCCAGCAGCTTAGCTGCAGGGGACACTGAAGCTTTCTTT. The encoded protein is CASSLAAGDTEAFF.

This clone is judged large. This chain links TRBV3-1 (or the pseudogene TRBV3-2) with TRBJ2-2, with TRBD2 identical over 8 bases. Germline V gives CDR1 LGHDT, CDR2 YNNKEL (reference sequence). The CDR3 is made up of 15 amino acids. V shed 3 bases, J shed 7 bases, and the junction held 7 bases outside the gene matches. In nucleotides, the CDR3 is TGTGCCAGCAGCCAGAGAGCGGGGGCGGGCGGGGAGCTGTTTTTT. Translation: CASSQRAGAGGELFF.

This sequence joins TRBV5-1 and TRBJ1-2; 7 positions agree with TRBD1. Trimming at V came to 3 bases and at J to 1 base, leaving 3 bases not matched to a gene. This CDR3 region has 14 residues. Germline V gene data show CDR1 as SGHRS and CDR2 as YFSETQ. Here the CDR3 reads CASSSGGNNYGYTF. The CDR3, as DNA: TGCGCCAGCAGCTCAGGGGGAAATAACTATGGCTACACCTTC.

This clone counts as medium-sized (0.01 to 0.1%). Other DNA sequences in this sample translate to the same CDR3. The chain carries TRBV4-3 and TRBJ2-5; D call uncertain. V dropped 0 bases and J dropped 4 bases, with 9 bases sitting between them. Germline V gene data show CDR1 as LGHNA and CDR2 as YSLEER. There are 14 residues in the CDR3. The CDR3 reads CASSQDRVRETQYF. CDR3 nucleotides: TGCGCCAGCAGCCAAGATCGAGTACGAGAGACCCAGTACTTC.

The chain is built from TRBV19 and TRBJ1-3, with D uncertain. Trimming took 4 bases from V and 4 from J, leaving 11 bases between them. This CDR3 spans 14 amino acids. The V gene's germline CDR1 is LNHDA and CDR2 SQIVND (reference sequence). CDR3 DNA: TGTGCCAGTAGTACCGCATATGCCGGAAACACCATATATTTT. Protein product: CASSTAYAGNTIYF.

V gene TRBV27 combines with J gene TRBJ2-4; D unresolved. V was shortened by 2 bases and J by 1 base, with 21 bases between the two germline ends. CDR3 length: 19 residues. Germline lookup yields CDR1 MNHEY and CDR2 SMNVEV (reference sequence). The CDR3 spells CASSLVSRGGLLAKNIQYF. The CDR3 DNA reads TGTGCCAGCAGTTTAGTCTCCAGAGGTGGCCTCCTGGCCAAAAACATTCAGTACTTC.

The rearrangement links TRBV21-1 to TRBJ1-3; TRBD1, the D gene given by the table, was not confirmed from the DNA. TRBV21-1 is a documented pseudogene. This CDR3 is built from 15 residues. The CDR3 sequence: CASTGGEASGNTIYF. The CDR3 DNA is TGTGCCAGCACAGGGGGCGAAGCCTCTGGAAACACCATATATTTT.

V usage is TRBV11-3 and J usage is TRBJ2-7; a weak D match, TRBD2 (5 bases). The V end was cut by 5 bases, the J end by 4 bases, with 21 bases between. CDR3 length: 16 residues. CDR1 is SGHNT and CDR2 is YENEEA in the germline V gene. CDR3 nucleotides: TGTGCCAGCAGCGCCGGAAGAGGGCACGGAGTTTACGAGCAGTACTTC. The encoded protein is CASSAGRGHGVYEQYF.